This passage covers 3 T cell receptor beta chains from one sample sequenced in a study of T cell changes during pregnancy in multiple sclerosis. This table comes from immunoSEQ multiplex PCR, and its TCRdb copy is limited to in-frame clones, with some not included. The sample carries roughly 46,000 clones, around 95% recorded once. This specimen consisted of CD8+ T cells from peripheral blood mononuclear cells, obtained after pregnancy. These receptors were obtained from a female donor with multiple sclerosis, enrolled in a pregnancy study.

The gene calls are TRBV7-9 and TRBJ1-1; D remains unclear. The CDR3 has 12 amino acids. Looked up from germline, CDR1 is SEHNR and CDR2 is FQNEAQ (reference sequence). V shed 6 bases and J shed 5 bases, with 10 bases lying between them. Here the CDR3 reads CASRFGGTEAFF. DNA for the CDR3: TGTGCCAGCAGGTTCGGAGGGACTGAAGCTTTCTTT.

This clone was detected a few times. The chain is built from TRBV4-1 and TRBJ1-2, with 8 bases aligning to TRBD1. This CDR3 has 16 residues. Germline V gene sequence: CDR1 MGHRA, CDR2 YSYEKL. The J segment lost 3 bases and the V segment lost 0 bases, leaving 6 bases of the junction unmatched. The CDR3: CASSQDEDRADYGYTF. CDR3 sequence (DNA): TGCGCCAGCAGCCAAGATGAGGACAGGGCGGACTATGGCTACACCTTC.

This chain joins TRBV6-4 and TRBJ1-2; 7 nucleotides match TRBD1. The CDR3 loop spans 12 amino acids. The J segment lost 7 bases and the V segment lost 10 bases, leaving 9 bases of the junction unmatched. From germline, CDR1 is MRHNA and CDR2 SNTAGT. Here the CDR3 reads CAMQQGSAGYTF. The CDR3 nucleotides read TGTGCCATGCAACAGGGGTCCGCTGGCTACACCTTC.